This T cell receptor beta chain was documented in a study of blood T cell repertoires in COVID-19. Libraries were prepared by immunoSEQ multiplex PCR; TCRdb keeps only in-frame clonotypes and omits some of them. The repertoire holds 390,000 or so clones, with 85% to 90% as singletons. The V segment lost 6 bases and the J segment 5 bases; nucleotides outside the gene matches: 6. The CDR3 length is 14 residues. Germline V gene lookup returns CDR1 LGHNT and CDR2 FRNRAP. Two consecutive negative NP/OP PCR tests, clearance, or resolved symptoms defined Cohort 3 recovery. The sequencing sample was made of PBMCs or T cells enriched from blood (not recorded which). This chain connects TRBV12-5 to TRBJ2-2; 7 bases match TRBD2. The source is a man between 18 and 29 years old who had recovered from COVID-19. DNA for the CDR3: TGTGCTAGTGGCCTGAGGCGGGGGACCGGGGAGCTGTTTTTT. As protein: CASGLRRGTGELFF.